Below are 32 T cell receptor beta chains sequenced from a single sample in a study of early T cells in non-severe SARS-CoV-2 infection. TCRdb re-called the 5' RACE reads through MiXCR, storing one row per CDR3 protein. The data hold 64,000 or so distinct CDR3 sequences, with around 13% observed a single time. Sequences were obtained from whole blood. These receptors were taken from an adult who was a healthcare worker with PCR-confirmed SARS-CoV-2 infection or an uninfected control (not recorded which).

The V call is TRBV9, the J call TRBJ1-6, with D perhaps matching TRBD1 (6 bases). The ends were cut back, 4 bases at V and 9 bases at J, with 17 bases in the middle. Germline assignment: CDR1 SGDLS and CDR2 YYNGEE. The length of the CDR3 is 15 residues. CDR3 in DNA: TGTGCCAGCAGCACATCAGGGGACCGGAGTTCACCCCTCCACTTT. Its translation is CASSTSGDRSSPLHF.

This clonotype has at least ten counts. The chain employs TRBV10-3 and TRBJ1-6, with D perhaps TRBD1 (5 bases). This CDR3 is 16 amino acids long. The V gene's germline CDR1 is ENHRY and CDR2 SYGVKD. Deletions cut 9 bases from V and 2 bases from J, with 17 bases between. CDR3 in DNA: TGTGCCATTGGGGCACGTAGGGATACCTATAATTCACCCCTCCACTTT. Its translation: CAIGARRDTYNSPLHF.

This rearrangement joins TRBV5-8 to TRBJ2-3, with D maybe TRBD2 (7 bases). The CDR3 has 16 amino acids. The ends were cut back, 4 bases at V and 0 bases at J, with 15 bases in the middle. The germline V gene encodes CDR1 SGHTS and CDR2 YDEGEE. The CDR3 DNA reads as TGTGCCAGCAGCACGCGGGGGCCGCTCAGCACAGATACGCAGTATTTT. Its translation: CASSTRGPLSTDTQYF.

This clonotype was recorded at least ten times. The V and J genes are TRBV4-1 and TRBJ1-6; D remains ambiguous. Trimming cost V 0 bases and J 5 bases, with 5 bases left between them. Germline CDR1 and CDR2: MGHRA and YSYEKL. The CDR3 runs to 14 residues. In DNA, the CDR3 is TGCGCCAGCAGCCAAGACCCTAATAATTCACCCCTCCACTTT. Residues: CASSQDPNNSPLHF.

This clonotype was seen repeatedly, ten times or more. This chain links TRBV12-3 or TRBV12-4 with TRBJ2-5, with D possibly TRBD2 on 5 matching bases. The length of the CDR3 is 14 residues. With 5 bases removed from V and 1 base from J, the gap between germline ends came to 11 bases. This chain's CDR3 is CASSEARGQETQYF. The CDR3, as DNA: TGTGCCAGCAGTGAGGCTCGGGGCCAAGAGACCCAGTACTTC.

The V call is TRBV30, the J call TRBJ1-1; D remains ambiguous. In germline, CDR1 is GTSNPN, CDR2 SVGIG (reference sequence). The CDR3 contains 13 residues. Trimming left V 7 bases short and J 3 bases short, with 15 bases between. The CDR3 protein is CASRLERDTEAFF. For the CDR3, the DNA is TGTGCCTCCAGATTGGAACGGGACACTGAAGCTTTCTTT.

This clonotype was seen a handful of times. This chain links TRBV5-6 with TRBJ1-2; D possibly corresponds to TRBD1 (6 bases). V was trimmed by 4 bases and J by 2 bases, leaving 12 bases between them. Germline-derived CDR1 and CDR2 are SGHDT and YYEEEE. This CDR3 spans 14 amino acids. The DNA of the CDR3 is TGTGCCAGCAGCCTACTAGACAGGAACTATGGCTACACCTTC. Translation: CASSLLDRNYGYTF. Supplemented by reference TRBV5-6 and TRBJ1-2, the full variable domain reads DAGVTQSPTHLIKTRGQQVTLRCSPKSGHDTVSWYQQALGQGPQFIFQYYEEEERQRGNFPDRFSGHQFPNYSSELNVNALLLGDSALYLCASSLLDRNYGYTFGSGTRLTVV.

The sample holds many counts of this clonotype. The gene calls are TRBV7-9 and TRBJ2-5; D is perhaps TRBD2 (6 bases). Looked up from germline, CDR1 is SEHNR and CDR2 is FQNEAQ (reference sequence). V lost 5 bases and J 4 bases, leaving 17 bases between the germline ends. The CDR3 is made up of 15 amino acids. The CDR3 DNA reads TGTGCCAGCAGCACGGCCGGGACTCTAAGAGAGACCCAGTACTTC. Encoded protein: CASSTAGTLRETQYF.

This clonotype was seen a few times. The rearrangement uses TRBV30 and TRBJ2-1; tentatively, D is TRBD2 (6 bases). Germline CDR1 is GTSNPN and CDR2 is SVGIG (reference sequence). The CDR3 is 17 amino acids. Trimming shortened V by 2 bases and J by 4 bases, and 21 bases separated the two germline ends. The CDR3 here is CAWSSGDSGRHYNEQFF. For the CDR3, the DNA is TGTGCCTGGAGTAGTGGGGATAGCGGCCGGCATTACAATGAGCAGTTCTTC.

The V call is TRBV3-1, the J call TRBJ1-1; TRBD1 matches at 9 bases. Germline-derived CDR1 and CDR2 are LGHDT and YNNKEL (reference sequence). Trimming took 8 bases from V and 8 from J; bases not matched to a gene: 9. The CDR3 is 13 residues long. The CDR3 loop reads CASSNRGRPEAFF. CDR3 coding DNA: TGTGCCAGCTCTAACAGGGGGCGACCCGAAGCTTTCTTT.

Many counts were recorded for this clonotype. The chain joins TRBV20-1 to TRBJ2-2; 8 bases are shared with TRBD2. After removal of 8 bases from V and 0 bases from J, the junction contained 2 bases not matched to a gene. The CDR3 has 13 amino acids. Germline V CDR1 and CDR2: DFQATT, SNEGSKA (reference sequence). CDR3 nucleotides: TGCAGTCAACTAGCGGCGAACACCGGGGAGCTGTTTTTT. Translating it yields CSQLAANTGELFF.

The CDR3 sequence is CASSRSRTSGGYEQYF. The CDR3 DNA reads TGCGCCAGCAGCCGGTCCCGGACTAGCGGGGGCTACGAGCAGTACTTC. The V and J genes are TRBV4-3 and TRBJ2-7; 13 nucleotides align to TRBD2. Germline V gene data show CDR1 as LGHNA and CDR2 as YSLEER. The CDR3 is made up of 16 amino acids. J lost 3 bases, V lost 4 bases, and 6 bases had no gene match.

This clonotype showed up just a few times. This sequence joins TRBV19 and TRBJ1-4; no firm D call. The CDR3 totals 11 residues. From germline, CDR1 is LNHDA and CDR2 SQIVND (reference sequence). Trimming took off 10 bases at V and 7 bases at J, with 10 bases between the two ends. This CDR3 is CATERGEKLFF. DNA of the CDR3: TGTGCCACAGAAAGAGGTGAAAAACTGTTTTTT.

Many counts were recorded for this clonotype. The chain recombines TRBV9 with TRBJ2-7; D could derive from TRBD1 or TRBD2 (5 bases each). V was clipped by 3 bases and J by 2 bases, with 12 bases between them. CDR1 and CDR2 (germline): SGDLS, YYNGEE. The CDR3 sequence is 14 residues long. For the CDR3, the DNA is TGTGCCAGCAGCGCAACGATGGGGGCCTACGAGCAGTACTTC. Encoded protein: CASSATMGAYEQYF.

This clonotype came up many times. Here the CDR3 reads CASSPRDSYGYTF. CDR3 in DNA: TGTGCCAGCAGCCCCCGGGACAGCTATGGCTACACCTTC. V gene TRBV27 combines with J gene TRBJ1-2, with 7 positions matching TRBD1. The J segment lost 4 bases and the V segment lost 6 bases, leaving 5 bases of the junction unmatched. CDR3 length: 13 amino acids. From germline, CDR1 is MNHEY and CDR2 SMNVEV (reference sequence).

In this sample, this clonotype turned up many times. This sequence joins TRBV6-2 or TRBV6-3 and TRBJ1-1; 11 nucleotides match TRBD1. The junction had 10 bases not matched to a gene; V was cut back by 8 bases and J by 11 bases. Germline V gives CDR1 MNHEY, CDR2 SVGEGT. This CDR3 region has 13 residues. In DNA, the CDR3 is TGTGCCAGCCGAAGGGACAGGGGGTCCGTGGCTTTCTTT. Translating it yields CASRRDRGSVAFF.

This clonotype was seen a few times. The chain has TRBV5-5 and TRBJ1-1, with D unclear. V was shortened by 4 bases and J by 7 bases, with 11 bases between the two germline ends. CDR3 size: 12 residues. The germline V gene encodes CDR1 SGHKS and CDR2 YYEKEE (reference sequence). CDR3 sequence: CASSISPLEAFF. In nucleotides, the CDR3 is TGTGCCAGCAGCATTTCACCTCTTGAAGCTTTCTTT.

The chain carries TRBV20-1 and TRBJ1-1, with D hard to call. V was shortened by 1 base and J by 2 bases, with 11 bases between the two germline ends. This CDR3 is 14 amino acids long. Per germline, CDR1 DFQATT and CDR2 SNEGSKA (reference sequence). This CDR3 is CSARAGSTNTEAFF. CDR3 coding DNA: TGCAGTGCTAGAGCGGGCAGCACTAACACTGAAGCTTTCTTT.

The V call is TRBV6-2 or TRBV6-3, the J call TRBJ1-1; TRBD1 might be the D (6 bases). CDR1 MNHEY and CDR2 SVGEGT come from the germline V gene. V was shortened by 2 bases and J by 6 bases, with 16 bases between the two germline ends. This CDR3 comprises 15 residues. The CDR3 loop is CASSYPPGARAEAFF. CDR3 coding DNA: TGTGCCAGCAGTTACCCTCCGGGGGCCCGGGCTGAAGCTTTCTTT.

In its sample, this clonotype was seen a few times. This chain links TRBV18 with TRBJ1-5; D is uncertain. Germline CDR1 reads KGHSH; CDR2 reads LQKENI. Trimming stripped 2 bases from V and 5 bases from J, with 7 bases between. CDR3 length: 13 amino acids. The DNA for the CDR3 is TGTGCCAGCTCACCAGCTACAGATCAGCCCCAGCATTTT. It specifies CASSPATDQPQHF.

The chain couples TRBV20-1 to TRBJ1-2; 11 positions match TRBD1. This CDR3 has 15 residues. After removal of 3 bases from V and 8 bases from J, the junction contained 11 bases not matched to a gene. Germline V gene sequence: CDR1 DFQATT, CDR2 SNEGSKA (reference sequence). The CDR3 region is CSARTPDRGRIGYTF. The CDR3 region has the DNA TGCAGTGCTAGGACTCCGGACAGGGGGCGAATAGGCTACACCTTC.

V gene TRBV29-1 combines with J gene TRBJ2-2; D unclear. The CDR3 has 10 amino acids. Trimming stripped 5 bases from V and 6 bases from J, with 4 bases between. Germline V gene data show CDR1 as SQVTM and CDR2 as ANQGSEA. This CDR3 is CSVLAGELFF. The CDR3 DNA is TGCAGCGTTCTCGCCGGGGAGCTGTTTTTT.

V usage is TRBV7-6 and J usage is TRBJ2-7, with TRBD1 identical over 9 bases. V dropped 5 bases and J dropped 6; count of bases not matched to a gene: 8. This CDR3 is built from 14 residues. Germline lookup yields CDR1 SGHVS and CDR2 FNYEAQ. The CDR3 is CASSMGTGSGEQYF. The DNA of the CDR3 is TGTGCCAGCAGCATGGGGACAGGGTCCGGCGAGCAGTACTTC. The full variable domain, its missing parts supplied by reference TRBV7-6 and TRBJ2-7, is GAGVSQSPRYKVTKRGQDVALRCDPISGHVSLYWYRQALGQGPEFLTYFNYEAQQDKSGLPNDRFSAERPEGSISTLTIQRTEQRDSAMYRCASSMGTGSGEQYFGPGTRLTVT.

Ten or more counts support this clonotype. The rearrangement uses TRBV7-9 and TRBJ2-3; 7 positions agree with TRBD1. V shed 5 bases and J 3 bases; nucleotides not matched to a gene: 11. The germline CDR1 and CDR2 sequences are SEHNR and FQNEAQ (reference sequence). The CDR3 is 16 residues long. The CDR3 is CASSVQTGLVTDTQYF. CDR3 DNA: TGTGCCAGCAGCGTCCAGACAGGGTTGGTGACAGATACGCAGTATTTT.

This clonotype showed up many times. Written as DNA, the CDR3 is TGTGCCAGTAGTAACCGGGACAGATACTACGAGCAGTACTTC. Protein sequence: CASSNRDRYYEQYF. This chain connects TRBV19 to TRBJ2-7; 7 bases agree with TRBD1. With 4 bases clipped from V and 3 bases from J, the junction kept 6 bases outside the gene matches. Germline V gene lookup returns CDR1 LNHDA and CDR2 SQIVND (reference sequence). The CDR3 extends over 14 amino acids.

With respect to this clonotype: An end of the junction differs from the germline gene, which may be a read error. The V and J genes are TRBV6-5 and TRBJ2-1; 7 bases are a match to TRBD2. Germline lookup yields CDR1 MNHEY and CDR2 SVGAGI. The CDR3 is 15 amino acids. The CDR3 nucleotides are TGTGTCAGCAGTTACGGAGCGGGGTTATACAATGAGCAGTTCTTC. Its translation is CVSSYGAGLYNEQFF.

V usage is TRBV12-3 or TRBV12-4 and J usage is TRBJ2-1, with 9 bases fitting TRBD1. The CDR3 totals 15 residues. V trimming: 4 bases; J trimming: 4 bases; junction bases outside the gene matches: 5. The CDR3 coding sequence is TGTGCCAGCAGTTCCGGGACAGGGTTTTACAATGAGCAGTTCTTC. Translated, it gives CASSSGTGFYNEQFF.

The chain combines TRBV7-9 with TRBJ2-7; tentative D call: TRBD2 (5 bases). Germline V gene sequence: CDR1 SEHNR, CDR2 FQNEAQ (reference sequence). The CDR3 covers 15 residues. The germline V and J ends were trimmed by 1 base and 5 bases, with 15 bases remaining between them. CDR3: CASSLVFGSTHEQYF. The CDR3 coding sequence is TGTGCCAGCAGCTTAGTCTTTGGGAGTACCCACGAGCAGTACTTC.

For this clonotype: This may arise from a read error, as a much more abundant clone is one base away. The gene calls are TRBV27 and TRBJ2-2, with 7 positions matching TRBD1. The CDR3 length is 17 residues. CDR1 MNHEY and CDR2 SMNVEV come from the germline V gene (reference sequence). The CDR3, as DNA: TGTGCCAGCAGTCTCGACCAATCAACAGGGGACACCCGGGAGCTGTTTTTT. It specifies CASSLDQSTGDTRELFF.

The chain employs TRBV13 and TRBJ2-7; D is possibly TRBD2 (5 bases). Per germline, CDR1 PRHDT and CDR2 FYEKMQ (reference sequence). CDR3 length: 11 amino acids. Trimming took off 5 bases at V and 6 bases at J, with 8 bases between the two ends. CDR3 sequence (DNA): TGTGCCAGCAGCAGCCGGGGCGAGCAGTACTTC. The encoded protein is CASSSRGEQYF. The whole variable domain, filled in from reference TRBV13 and TRBJ2-7, reads AAGVIQSPRHLIKEKRETATLKCYPIPRHDTVYWYQQGPGQDPQFLISFYEKMQSDKGSIPDRFSAQQFSDYHSELNMSSLELGDSALYFCASSSRGEQYFGPGTRLTVT.

This clonotype showed up just a few times. The chain joins TRBV5-5 to TRBJ2-2, with a possible D match to TRBD2 (7 bases). The CDR3 has 16 residues. Germline CDR1 SGHKS, CDR2 YYEKEE (reference sequence). Between the trimmed V and J ends, which lost 0 bases and 4 bases, there was a span of 13 bases. CDR3 residues: CASSLDSGEGTGELFF. Written as DNA, the CDR3 is TGTGCCAGCAGCTTGGATTCAGGGGAGGGCACCGGGGAGCTGTTTTTT.

This clonotype was seen repeatedly, ten times or more. The gene calls are TRBV12-3 or TRBV12-4 and TRBJ2-5; D perhaps matches TRBD2 (5 bases). The V end lost 3 bases, the J end lost 6 bases, and 8 bases lay between the germline ends. This CDR3 comprises 12 residues. CDR3 sequence reads: CASSFEGKTQYF. CDR3 DNA sequence: TGTGCCAGCAGTTTTGAGGGCAAGACCCAGTACTTC.